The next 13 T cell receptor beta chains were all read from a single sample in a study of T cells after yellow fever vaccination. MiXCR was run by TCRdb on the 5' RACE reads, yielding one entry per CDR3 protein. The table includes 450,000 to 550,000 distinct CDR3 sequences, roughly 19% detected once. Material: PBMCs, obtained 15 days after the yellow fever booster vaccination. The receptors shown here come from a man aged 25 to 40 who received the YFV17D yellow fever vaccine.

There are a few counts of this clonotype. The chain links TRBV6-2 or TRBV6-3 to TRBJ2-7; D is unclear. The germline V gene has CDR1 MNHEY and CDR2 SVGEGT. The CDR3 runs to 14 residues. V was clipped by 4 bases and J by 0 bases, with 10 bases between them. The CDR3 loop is CASSLTGTSYEQYF. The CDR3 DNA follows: TGTGCCAGCAGTTTGACCGGTACCTCCTACGAGCAGTACTTC.

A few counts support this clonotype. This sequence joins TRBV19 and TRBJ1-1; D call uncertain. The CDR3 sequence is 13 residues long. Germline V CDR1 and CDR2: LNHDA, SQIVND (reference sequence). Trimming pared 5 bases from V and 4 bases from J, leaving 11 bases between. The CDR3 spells CASSWYRTTEAFF. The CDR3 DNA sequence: TGTGCCAGTAGTTGGTACAGAACCACTGAAGCTTTCTTT.

DNA of the CDR3: TGCAGTGCTGCCCATCCGGGACAGTACCAATTTGAGCAGTTCTTC. Amino acids: CSAAHPGQYQFEQFF. The V and J genes are TRBV20-1 and TRBJ2-1, with TRBD1 matching over 7 bases. V shed 5 bases, J shed 9 bases, and the junction held 16 bases outside the gene matches. The CDR3 is 15 residues long. Per the germline V gene, CDR1 is DFQATT and CDR2 is SNEGSKA (reference sequence).

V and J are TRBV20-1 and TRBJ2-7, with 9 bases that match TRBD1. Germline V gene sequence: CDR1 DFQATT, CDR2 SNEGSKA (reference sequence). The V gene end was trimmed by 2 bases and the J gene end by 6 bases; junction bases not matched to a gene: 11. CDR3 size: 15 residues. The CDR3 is CSARRPGQGWSEQYF. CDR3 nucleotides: TGCAGTGCTAGAAGACCGGGACAGGGCTGGAGCGAGCAGTACTTC.

Here the CDR3 reads CASSLSGTSGRTTDTQYF. CDR3 nucleotide sequence: TGTGCCAGCAGCCTCTCGGGGACTAGCGGGAGGACCACAGATACGCAGTATTTT. The chain recombines TRBV6-2 or TRBV6-3 with TRBJ2-3, with 15 nucleotides matching TRBD2. The V gene end was trimmed by 6 bases and the J gene end by 2 bases; junction bases not matched to a gene: 9. The CDR3 contains 18 residues. In germline, CDR1 is MNHEY, CDR2 SVGEGT.

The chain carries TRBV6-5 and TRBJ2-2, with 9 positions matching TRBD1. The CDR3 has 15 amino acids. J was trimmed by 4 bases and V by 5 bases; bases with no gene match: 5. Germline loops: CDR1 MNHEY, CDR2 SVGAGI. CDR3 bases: TGTGCCAGCAGTACCGACAGGGGGGGCACCGGGGAGCTGTTTTTT. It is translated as CASSTDRGGTGELFF.

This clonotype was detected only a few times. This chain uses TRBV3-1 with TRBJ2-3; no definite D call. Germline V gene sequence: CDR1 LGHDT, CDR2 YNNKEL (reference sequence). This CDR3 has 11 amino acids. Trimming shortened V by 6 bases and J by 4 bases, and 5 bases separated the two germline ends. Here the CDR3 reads CASRSPDTQYF. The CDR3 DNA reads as TGTGCCAGCAGGTCCCCAGATACGCAGTATTTT.

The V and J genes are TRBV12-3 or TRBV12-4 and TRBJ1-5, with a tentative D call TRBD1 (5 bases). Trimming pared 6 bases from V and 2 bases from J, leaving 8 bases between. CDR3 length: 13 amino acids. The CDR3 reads CASRGTGNQPQHF. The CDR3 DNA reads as TGTGCCAGCAGAGGGACCGGCAATCAGCCCCAGCATTTT.

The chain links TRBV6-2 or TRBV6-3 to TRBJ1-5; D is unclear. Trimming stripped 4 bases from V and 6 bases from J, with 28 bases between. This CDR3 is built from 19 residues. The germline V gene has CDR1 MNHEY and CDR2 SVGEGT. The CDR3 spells CASSSLTASITSEGQPQHF. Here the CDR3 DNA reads TGTGCCAGCAGTTCTCTTACAGCGAGTATAACGTCAGAGGGTCAGCCCCAGCATTTT.

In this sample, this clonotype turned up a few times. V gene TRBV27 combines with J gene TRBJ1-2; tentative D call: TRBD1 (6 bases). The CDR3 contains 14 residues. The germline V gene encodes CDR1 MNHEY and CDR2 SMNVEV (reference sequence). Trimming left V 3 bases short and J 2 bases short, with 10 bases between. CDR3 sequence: CASSLRGANYGYTF. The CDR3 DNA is TGTGCCAGCAGTTTGCGGGGGGCGAACTATGGCTACACCTTC.

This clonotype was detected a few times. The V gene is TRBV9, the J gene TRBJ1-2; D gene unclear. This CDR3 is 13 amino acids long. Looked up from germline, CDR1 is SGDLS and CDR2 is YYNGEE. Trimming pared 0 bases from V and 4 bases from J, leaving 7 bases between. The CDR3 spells CASSVDPIYGYTF. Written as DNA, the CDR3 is TGTGCCAGCAGCGTAGATCCGATCTATGGCTACACCTTC.

The chain's CDR3 is CASSPGGLAQQFF. CDR3 bases: TGTGCCAGCAGCCCAGGCGGGCTGGCCCAGCAGTTCTTC. The chain carries TRBV14 and TRBJ2-1; D may be TRBD2 (5 bases). The germline V gene has CDR1 SGHDN and CDR2 FVKESK. The germline V and J ends were trimmed by 4 bases and 11 bases, with 15 bases remaining between them. CDR3 length: 13 amino acids.

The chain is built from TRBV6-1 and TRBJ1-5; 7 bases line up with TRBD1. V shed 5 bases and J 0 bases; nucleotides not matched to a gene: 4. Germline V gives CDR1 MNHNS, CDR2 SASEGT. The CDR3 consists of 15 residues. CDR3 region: CASSRTGYSNQPQHF. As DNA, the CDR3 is TGTGCCAGCAGTCGGACAGGATATAGCAATCAGCCCCAGCATTTT.